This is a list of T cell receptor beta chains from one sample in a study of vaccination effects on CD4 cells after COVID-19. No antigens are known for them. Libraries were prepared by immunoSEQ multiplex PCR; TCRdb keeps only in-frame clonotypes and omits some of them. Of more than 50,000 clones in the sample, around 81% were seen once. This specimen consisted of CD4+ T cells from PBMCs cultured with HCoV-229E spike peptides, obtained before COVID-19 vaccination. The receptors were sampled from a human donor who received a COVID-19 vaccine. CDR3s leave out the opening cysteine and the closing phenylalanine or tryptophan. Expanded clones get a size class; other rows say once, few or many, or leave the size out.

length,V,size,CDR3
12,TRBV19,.,ASSGTDPRYGYT
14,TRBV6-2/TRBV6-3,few,ASSYWGAPMNTEAF
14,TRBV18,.,ASSPRFAGSTDTQY
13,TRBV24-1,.,ATSDLKTGTDTQY
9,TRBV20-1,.,SAREQETQY
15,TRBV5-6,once,ASSLGLNLQGAETQY
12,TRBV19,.,ASSGEGASQPQH
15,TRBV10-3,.,AISDPSGVVNTGELF
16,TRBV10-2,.,ASSEPGGRVYSNQPQH
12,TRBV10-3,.,AISESPENYGYT
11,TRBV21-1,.,ASSKGQGVGYT
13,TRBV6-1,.,ASSEALNQLYGYT
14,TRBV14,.,ASSLYRTGGYNEQF
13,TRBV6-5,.,ASASVPGINKPQH
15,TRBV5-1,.,ASSLVGVPGGNEKLF
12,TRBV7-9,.,ASSPRDIQETQY
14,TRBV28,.,ASAGVGATGTDTQY
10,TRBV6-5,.,ASIREVNGYT
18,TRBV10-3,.,AISSDRAWGIPGGTGELF
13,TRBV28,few,ASRGPGQGSGELF
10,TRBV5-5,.,ASSSSPRPTY
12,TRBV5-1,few,ASSLEAGNQPQH